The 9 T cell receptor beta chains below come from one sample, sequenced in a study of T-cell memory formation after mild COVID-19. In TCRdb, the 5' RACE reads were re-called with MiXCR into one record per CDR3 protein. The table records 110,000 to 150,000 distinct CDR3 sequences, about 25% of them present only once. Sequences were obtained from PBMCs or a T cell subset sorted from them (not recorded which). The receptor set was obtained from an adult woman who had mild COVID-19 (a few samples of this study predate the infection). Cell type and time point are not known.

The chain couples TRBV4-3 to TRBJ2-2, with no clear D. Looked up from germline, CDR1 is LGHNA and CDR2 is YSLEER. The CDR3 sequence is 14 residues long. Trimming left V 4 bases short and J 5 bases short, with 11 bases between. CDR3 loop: CASSLGYWTGELFF. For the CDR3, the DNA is TGCGCCAGCAGCCTGGGTTATTGGACCGGGGAGCTGTTTTTT.

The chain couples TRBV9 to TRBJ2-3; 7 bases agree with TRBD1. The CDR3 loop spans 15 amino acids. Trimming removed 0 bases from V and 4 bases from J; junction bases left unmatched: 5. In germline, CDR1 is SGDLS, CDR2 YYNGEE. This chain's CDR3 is CASSVGTGRPDTQYF. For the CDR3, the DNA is TGTGCCAGCAGCGTAGGGACAGGCAGGCCAGATACGCAGTATTTT. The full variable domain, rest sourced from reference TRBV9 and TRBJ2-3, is DSGVTQTPKHLITATGQRVTLRCSPRSGDLSVYWYQQSLDQGLQFLIQYYNGEERAKGNILERFSAQQFPDLHSELNLSSLELGDSALYFCASSVGTGRPDTQYFGPGTRLTVL.

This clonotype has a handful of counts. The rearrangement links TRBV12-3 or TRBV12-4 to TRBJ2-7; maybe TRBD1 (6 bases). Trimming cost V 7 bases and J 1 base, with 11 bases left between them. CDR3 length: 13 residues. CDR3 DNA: TGTGCCAGCACCCAGGGGTTGTCCTACGAGCAGTACTTC. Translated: CASTQGLSYEQYF.

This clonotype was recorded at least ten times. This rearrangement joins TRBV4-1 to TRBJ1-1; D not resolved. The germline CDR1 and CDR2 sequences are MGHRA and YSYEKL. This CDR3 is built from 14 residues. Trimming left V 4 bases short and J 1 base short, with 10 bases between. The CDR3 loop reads CASSRERWNTEAFF. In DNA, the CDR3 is TGCGCCAGCAGCCGAGAACGTTGGAACACTGAAGCTTTCTTT.

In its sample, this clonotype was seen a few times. The CDR3 DNA reads as TGTGCCAGCAGCTTAGACGCCAGCGGGAGGAATGAGCAGTTCTTC. Protein: CASSLDASGRNEQFF. The chain uses TRBV7-2 and TRBJ2-1; 9 bases match TRBD2. Germline V gene lookup returns CDR1 SGHTA and CDR2 FQGNSA. V was pared by 1 base and J by 7 bases, with 5 bases of the junction left unmatched. The CDR3 is made up of 15 amino acids.

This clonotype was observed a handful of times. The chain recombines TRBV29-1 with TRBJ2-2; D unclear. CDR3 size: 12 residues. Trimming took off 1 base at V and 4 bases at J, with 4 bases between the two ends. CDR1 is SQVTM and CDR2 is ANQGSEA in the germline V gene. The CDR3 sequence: CSVEGITGELFF. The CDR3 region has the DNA TGCAGCGTTGAAGGCATCACCGGGGAGCTGTTTTTT.

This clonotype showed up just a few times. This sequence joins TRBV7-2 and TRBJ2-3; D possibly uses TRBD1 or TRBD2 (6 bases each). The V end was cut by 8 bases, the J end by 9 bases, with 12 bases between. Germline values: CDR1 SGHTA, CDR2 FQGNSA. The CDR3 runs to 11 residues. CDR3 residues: CASPKGGTQYF. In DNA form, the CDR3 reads TGTGCCAGCCCCAAGGGGGGAACGCAGTATTTT.

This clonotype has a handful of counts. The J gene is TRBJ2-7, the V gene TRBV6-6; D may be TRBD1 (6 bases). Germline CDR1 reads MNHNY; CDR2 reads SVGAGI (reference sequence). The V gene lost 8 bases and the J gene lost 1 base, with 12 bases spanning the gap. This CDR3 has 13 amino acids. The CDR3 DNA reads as TGTGCCAGCTCCGGGACAACATCCTACGAGCAGTACTTC. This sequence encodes CASSGTTSYEQYF.

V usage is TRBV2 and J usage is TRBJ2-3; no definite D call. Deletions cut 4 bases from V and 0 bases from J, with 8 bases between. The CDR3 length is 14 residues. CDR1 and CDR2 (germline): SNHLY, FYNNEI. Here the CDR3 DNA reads TGTGCCAGCAGTGGCCTCACTAGCACAGATACGCAGTATTTT. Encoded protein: CASSGLTSTDTQYF.